The rows below give T cell receptor beta chains drawn from one sample of a study of T cells in Graves' hyperthyroidism and ophthalmopathy. TCRdb reanalysed the multiplex PCR reads using MiXCR and keeps one entry per CDR3 protein. There are about 480,000 distinct CDR3 sequences in the sample; 13% to 15% occur only once, and 17% lies in the top ten. Sequenced sample: blood. The receptor set was obtained from a woman younger than 35 with Graves' hyperthyroidism. Each CDR3 is given with its conserved first and last residue. A D gene is named only where the DNA matches it firmly. Size values are once, few and many counts, or a class for expanded clones, and some rows have none.

size	V	D	J	CDR3	DNA
many	TRBV6-1	TRBD1	TRBJ2-2	CASSVRDRGDTGELFF	TGTGCCAGCAGTGTCCGGGACAGGGGTGACACCGGGGAGCTGTTTTTT
few	TRBV4-1	TRBD1	TRBJ1-5	CASSQLPGQGSSNQPQHF	TGCGCCAGCAGCCAACTCCCGGGACAGGGATCTAGCAATCAGCCCCAGCATTTT
many	TRBV11-3	TRBD1	TRBJ1-1	CASSPYYRGTEAFF	TGTGCCAGCAGCCCATACTACAGGGGAACTGAAGCTTTCTTT
few	TRBV4-1	TRBD1	TRBJ1-5	CASSTRTGTNQPQHF	TGCGCCAGCAGCACTCGGACAGGGACCAATCAGCCCCAGCATTTT
many	TRBV5-1	TRBD1	TRBJ1-2	CASSLDPGQGGYGYTF	TGCGCCAGCAGCTTGGACCCGGGACAGGGTGGCTATGGCTACACCTTC
.	TRBV9	TRBD2	TRBJ2-3	CASSVEGLKDTQYF	TGTGCCAGCAGCGTAGAGGGACTAAAGGATACGCAGTATTTT
many	TRBV3-1	TRBD2	TRBJ2-1	CASSPGTIYNEQFF	TGTGCCAGCAGCCCCGGGACTATATACAATGAGCAGTTCTTC
.	TRBV20-1	TRBD2	TRBJ2-5	CSASPSGRETQYF	TGCAGTGCTAGTCCTAGCGGGAGGGAGACCCAGTACTTC
many	TRBV2	.	TRBJ2-1	CAGQTGTGNEQFF	TGTGCCGGGCAGACAGGGACTGGCAATGAGCAGTTCTTC
.	TRBV5-4	.	TRBJ2-6	CASNPVGVGSNVLTF	TGTGCCAGCAACCCAGTTGGGGTTGGCTCCAACGTCCTGACTTTC
many	TRBV12-3/TRBV12-4	.	TRBJ1-2	CASRSTGTNNYGYTF	TGTGCCAGCAGGTCCACCGGGACAAACAACTATGGCTACACCTTC
many	TRBV7-8	TRBD1	TRBJ1-2	CASSLMGQGAGYGYTF	TGTGCCAGCAGCTTAATGGGACAGGGGGCTGGCTATGGCTACACCTTC
many	TRBV12-3/TRBV12-4	TRBD2	TRBJ2-1	CASRSTSDHEQFF	TGTGCCAGCAGGTCAACTAGCGACCATGAGCAGTTCTTC
.	TRBV2	TRBD2	TRBJ2-7	CASSSYSGIAYEQYF	TGTGCCAGCAGTTCGTATAGCGGGATAGCCTACGAGCAGTACTTC
.	TRBV10-3	.	TRBJ1-1	CAISVTGWNNTEAFF	TGTGCCATCAGTGTTACAGGGTGGAACAACACTGAAGCTTTCTTT
few	TRBV29-1	.	TRBJ1-4	CSAKTGLVTNEKLFF	TGCAGCGCTAAAACAGGGTTAGTGACTAATGAAAAACTGTTTTTT
many	TRBV5-1	.	TRBJ2-5	CASSLASGEAETQYF	TGCGCCAGCAGCTTGGCCTCCGGGGAAGCGGAGACCCAGTACTTC
.	TRBV27	.	TRBJ1-1	CASSLWGRKAFF	TGTGCCAGCAGTTTATGGGGCAGGAAAGCTTTCTTT
many	TRBV7-9	.	TRBJ2-1	CAGSRDRRNEQFF	TGTGCCGGCAGCCGCGACAGGAGGAATGAGCAGTTCTTC
many	TRBV7-3	TRBD1	TRBJ2-1	CASSLPGQDNEQFF	TGTGCCAGCAGCTTACCGGGACAGGACAATGAGCAGTTCTTC
many	TRBV6-1	.	TRBJ2-3	CASSHPHRQGTDTQYF	TGTGCCAGCAGTCACCCCCACAGGCAAGGGACAGATACGCAGTATTTT
few	TRBV5-1	.	TRBJ1-1	CASSFVGRKNTEAFF	TGCGCCAGCAGCTTCGTCGGACGGAAGAACACTGAAGCTTTCTTT
.	TRBV19	.	TRBJ1-1	CASSIARPQTTEAFF	TGTGCCAGTAGTATCGCCCGCCCGCAAACCACTGAAGCTTTCTTT
.	TRBV6-1	TRBD2	TRBJ2-7	CASSVLRRGAYEQYF	TGTGCCAGCAGTGTGCTCCGGCGGGGGGCATACGAGCAGTACTTC
many	TRBV7-9	.	TRBJ1-3	CASSLGTVSSGNTIYF	TGTGCCAGCAGCTTAGGAACAGTGAGCTCTGGAAACACCATATATTTT
many	TRBV6-1	TRBD1	TRBJ2-1	CASSEDRVTYNEQFF	TGTGCCAGCAGTGAGGACAGGGTCACCTACAATGAGCAGTTCTTC
few	TRBV18	TRBD2	TRBJ2-5	CASSPTSGRAQTQYF	TGTGCCAGCTCACCGACTAGCGGGAGGGCGCAGACCCAGTACTTC
many	TRBV5-1	.	TRBJ2-6	CASSLADLPGANVLTF	TGCGCCAGCAGCTTGGCCGACTTGCCTGGGGCCAACGTCCTGACTTTC
.	TRBV18	TRBD2	TRBJ2-5	CGSSPSGLVGETQCF	TGTGGCAGCTCACCGTCGGGACTAGTCGGCGAGACCCAGTGCTTC
many	TRBV25-1	TRBD1	TRBJ1-1	CASSEDRGMDTEAFF	TGTGCCAGCAGTGAAGACAGGGGGATGGACACTGAAGCTTTCTTT
many	TRBV3-1	.	TRBJ2-1	CASSQGPNSYNEQFF	TGTGCCAGCAGCCAGGGCCCGAATTCCTACAATGAGCAGTTCTTC
many	TRBV12-3/TRBV12-4	.	TRBJ1-1	CASLGEYTEAFF	TGTGCCAGCCTAGGCGAGTACACTGAAGCTTTCTTT
many	TRBV9	TRBD1	TRBJ1-5	CASGQGSSNQPQHF	TGTGCCAGCGGACAGGGGTCTAGCAATCAGCCCCAGCATTTT
.	TRBV9	.	TRBJ2-5	CASSVSISETQYF	TGTGCCAGCAGCGTGTCGATATCGGAGACCCAGTACTTC
few	TRBV7-2	TRBD2	TRBJ2-1	CASSLEAGGPMDEQFF	TGTGCCAGCAGCTTAGAGGCGGGAGGGCCTATGGATGAGCAGTTCTTC
few	TRBV7-2	TRBD2	TRBJ2-1	CASSLWGVGSGSSLHNEQFF	TGTGCCAGCAGCTTATGGGGCGTCGGTAGCGGGAGTTCTTTGCACAATGAGCAGTTCTTC
many	TRBV29-1	.	TRBJ2-2	CSVGPGSGELFF	TGCAGCGTTGGTCCGGGGTCCGGGGAGCTGTTTTTT
few	TRBV9	TRBD1	TRBJ2-2	CASSVVGQGASGELFF	TGTGCCAGCAGCGTAGTAGGACAGGGGGCGTCGGGGGAGCTGTTTTTT
many	TRBV11-2	TRBD1	TRBJ2-5	CASSFGTGAQETQYF	TGTGCCAGCAGCTTTGGGACAGGAGCTCAAGAGACCCAGTACTTC
.	TRBV19	TRBD1	TRBJ1-5	CASTPGQFYSNQPQHF	TGTGCCAGTACCCCGGGACAGTTTTATAGCAATCAGCCCCAGCATTTT
many	TRBV11-2	.	TRBJ1-1	CASSLGTWLIDRAFF	TGTGCCAGCAGCTTAGGAACCTGGCTTATCGATAGAGCTTTCTTT
many	TRBV7-8	.	TRBJ2-2	CASSLKMTGTGELFF	TGTGCCAGCAGCTTAAAAATGACAGGCACCGGGGAGCTGTTTTTT
many	TRBV6-5	.	TRBJ1-3	CASSPEESGNTIYF	TGTGCCAGCAGCCCAGAGGAGTCTGGAAACACCATATATTTT
many	TRBV9	.	TRBJ2-5	CASSLTSQGGQETQYF	TGTGCCAGCAGCCTGACCTCACAGGGTGGCCAAGAGACCCAGTACTTC
many	TRBV9	.	TRBJ2-7	CASSVEEGLVYEQYF	TGTGCCAGCAGCGTAGAAGAGGGGTTAGTGTACGAGCAGTACTTC
many	TRBV12-3/TRBV12-4	.	TRBJ1-1	CASSDRGPPEAFF	TGTGCCAGCAGTGACCGGGGCCCCCCTGAAGCTTTCTTT
few	TRBV6-6	.	TRBJ1-3	CASSYIGSLTLTGGSSGNTIYF	TGTGCCAGCAGTTACATAGGCTCTCTTACCTTGACGGGGGGGAGCTCTGGAAACACCATATATTTT
many	TRBV2	TRBD1	TRBJ1-2	CASSYTTLGTALTNYGYTF	TGTGCCAGCAGTTACACTACTCTAGGGACAGCGCTCACTAACTATGGCTACACCTTC
many	TRBV20-1	.	TRBJ1-1	CSALRDGGQNTEAFF	TGCAGTGCTCTCCGGGACGGCGGACAGAACACTGAAGCTTTCTTT
many	TRBV7-9	.	TRBJ1-5	CASTPDGRGNQPQHF	TGTGCCAGCACCCCGGACGGACGAGGGAATCAGCCCCAGCATTTT
.	TRBV12-5	.	TRBJ1-2	CASGLAALGANYGYTF	TGTGCTAGCGGTTTAGCGGCATTAGGAGCTAACTATGGCTACACCTTC
.	TRBV5-5	.	TRBJ2-7	CASSSQPTSSYEQYF	TGTGCCAGCAGCAGCCAACCCACCAGTTCCTACGAGCAGTACTTC
.	TRBV9	.	TRBJ1-2	CASSGGLFYGYTF	TGTGCCAGCAGCGGGGGACTTTTCTATGGCTACACCTTC
.	TRBV6-1	TRBD2	TRBJ2-1	CASTGLAGGPGGEQFF	TGTGCCAGCACCGGACTAGCGGGAGGGCCAGGAGGTGAGCAGTTCTTC